The present T cell receptor beta chain was sequenced within a study of cytomegalovirus exposure and HLA in healthy donors. The study's findings and limits: A list of 150 to 200 TCR beta chains associated with cytomegalovirus was given. Many donors carried some public TCRs, although rarity characterized most TCR sequences. A few CMV-associated chains were confirmed in vitro to be specific for CMV antigens.

TCRdb's copy holds only in-frame clones and misses some; the assay was immunoSEQ multiplex PCR. The sample includes approximately 170,000 clones, almost 85% of them seen just once. Comments on this clone: Its specificity is not known.

Trimming cost V 1 base and J 12 bases; bases outside gene matches: 8. The CDR3 covers 12 residues. Germline V gene sequence: CDR1 GTSNPN, CDR2 SVGIG (reference sequence). Material: PBMCs. The rearrangement joins TRBV30 to TRBJ1-1; 7 bases match TRBD1. This sequence originates from a man younger than 40 in good health and CMV-seropositive. CDR3 residues: CAWSGQGLWTFF. The CDR3 DNA reads as TGTGCCTGGAGTGGACAGGGCCTGTGGACTTTCTTT.